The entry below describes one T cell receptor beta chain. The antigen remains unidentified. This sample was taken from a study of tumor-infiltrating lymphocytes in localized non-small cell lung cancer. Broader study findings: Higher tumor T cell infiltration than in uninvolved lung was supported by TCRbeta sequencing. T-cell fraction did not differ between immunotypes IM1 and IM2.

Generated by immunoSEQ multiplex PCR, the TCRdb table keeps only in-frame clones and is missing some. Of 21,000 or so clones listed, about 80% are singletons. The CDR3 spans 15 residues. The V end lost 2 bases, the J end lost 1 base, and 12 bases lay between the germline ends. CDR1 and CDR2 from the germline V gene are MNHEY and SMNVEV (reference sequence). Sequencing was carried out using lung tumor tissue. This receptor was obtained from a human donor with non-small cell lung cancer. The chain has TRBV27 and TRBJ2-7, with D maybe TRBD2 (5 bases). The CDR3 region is CASSLLSRVSYEQYF. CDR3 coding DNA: TGTGCCAGCAGTTTACTGTCGCGGGTGTCCTACGAGCAGTACTTC.